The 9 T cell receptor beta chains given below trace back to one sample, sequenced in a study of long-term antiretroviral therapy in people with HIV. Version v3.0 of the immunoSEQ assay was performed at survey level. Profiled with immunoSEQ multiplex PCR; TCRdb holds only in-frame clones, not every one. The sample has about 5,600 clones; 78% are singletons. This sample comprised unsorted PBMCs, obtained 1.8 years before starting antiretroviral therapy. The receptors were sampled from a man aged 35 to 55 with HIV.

The CDR3 sequence is CASSFGQGNQPQHF. DNA for the CDR3: TGTGCCAGCAGCTTTGGACAGGGCAATCAGCCCCAGCATTTT. The V gene is TRBV7-9, the J gene TRBJ1-5, with 7 bases fitting TRBD1. V gave up 3 bases and J gave up 2 bases; unmatched junction bases: 1. The CDR3 spans 14 residues. Per germline, CDR1 SEHNR and CDR2 FQNEAQ (reference sequence).

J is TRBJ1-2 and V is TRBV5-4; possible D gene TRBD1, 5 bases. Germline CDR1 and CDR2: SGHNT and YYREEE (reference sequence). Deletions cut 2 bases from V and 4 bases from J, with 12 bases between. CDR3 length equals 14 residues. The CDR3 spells CASSLGAASYGYTF. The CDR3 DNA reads TGTGCCAGCAGCTTAGGGGCTGCCTCCTATGGCTACACCTTC.

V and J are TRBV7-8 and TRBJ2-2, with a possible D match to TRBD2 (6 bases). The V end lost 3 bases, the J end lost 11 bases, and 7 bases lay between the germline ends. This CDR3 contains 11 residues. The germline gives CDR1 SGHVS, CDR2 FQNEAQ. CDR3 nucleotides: TGTGCCAGCAGCTTGCGGGGCGAGCTGTTTTTT. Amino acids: CASSLRGELFF. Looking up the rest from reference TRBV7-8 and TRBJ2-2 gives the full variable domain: GAGVSQSPRYKVAKRGQDVALRCDPISGHVSLFWYQQALGQGPEFLTYFQNEAQLDKSGLPSDRFFAERPEGSVSTLKIQRTQQEDSAVYLCASSLRGELFFGEGSRLTVL.

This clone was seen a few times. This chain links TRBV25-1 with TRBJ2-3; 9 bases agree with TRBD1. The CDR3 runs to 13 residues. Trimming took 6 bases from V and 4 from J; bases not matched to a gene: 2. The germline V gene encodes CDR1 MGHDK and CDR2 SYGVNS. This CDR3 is CASRQGASDTQYF. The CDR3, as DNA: TGTGCCAGCAGACAGGGGGCCTCAGATACGCAGTATTTT.

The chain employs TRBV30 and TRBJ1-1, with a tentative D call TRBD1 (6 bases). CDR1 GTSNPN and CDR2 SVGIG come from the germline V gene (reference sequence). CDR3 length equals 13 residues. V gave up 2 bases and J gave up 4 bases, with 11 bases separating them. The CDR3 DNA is TGTGCCTGGAGTAAACAGGGAGGCACTGAAGCTTTCTTT. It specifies CAWSKQGGTEAFF.

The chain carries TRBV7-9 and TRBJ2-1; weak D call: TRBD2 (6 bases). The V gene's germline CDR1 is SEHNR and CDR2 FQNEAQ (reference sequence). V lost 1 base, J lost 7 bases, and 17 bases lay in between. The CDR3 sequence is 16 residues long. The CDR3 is CASSLEGTVSGNEQFF. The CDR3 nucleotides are TGTGCCAGCAGCTTAGAGGGGACTGTTTCGGGAAATGAGCAGTTCTTC.

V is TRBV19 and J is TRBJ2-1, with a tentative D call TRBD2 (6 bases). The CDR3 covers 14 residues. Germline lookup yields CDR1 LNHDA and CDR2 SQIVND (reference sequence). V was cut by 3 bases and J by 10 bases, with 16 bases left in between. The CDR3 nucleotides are TGTGCCAGTAGTATCCTTGGGGGGAGCGGGGAGCAGTTCTTC. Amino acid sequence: CASSILGGSGEQFF.

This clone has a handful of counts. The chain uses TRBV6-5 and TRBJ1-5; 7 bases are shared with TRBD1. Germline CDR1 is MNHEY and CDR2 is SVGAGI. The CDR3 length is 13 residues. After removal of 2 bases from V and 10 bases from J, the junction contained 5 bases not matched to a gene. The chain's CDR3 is CASSYGQDRPQHF. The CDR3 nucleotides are TGTGCCAGCAGTTACGGACAGGATCGCCCCCAGCATTTT.

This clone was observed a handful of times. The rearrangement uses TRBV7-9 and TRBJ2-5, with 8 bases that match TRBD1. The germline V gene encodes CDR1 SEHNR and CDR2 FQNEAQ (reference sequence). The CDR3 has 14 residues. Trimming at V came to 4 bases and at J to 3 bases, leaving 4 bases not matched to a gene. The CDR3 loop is CASSSPTGEETQYF. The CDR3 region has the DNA TGTGCCAGCAGCTCTCCGACAGGGGAAGAGACCCAGTACTTC.